Listed below are T cell receptor beta chains from one sample, sequenced in a study of T cell repertoires in cytomegalovirus infection. TCRdb re-analysed the reads in MiXCR, keeping a single row per CDR3 protein. Seen here are roughly 150,000 distinct CDR3 sequences, 15% to 20% observed once, and the top ten hold 15% to 20%. The source material was CD8+ T cells from PBMCs. Receptors originate from a human donor in good health (CMV status not recorded). Some clones in this sample may be carry-over from other donors' samples. The CDR3 runs from the conserved cysteine through the conserved F or W. A D gene is named only where the DNA matches it firmly. Only part of the rows carry a size: once, few, many, or a class if the clone is expanded.

j_call,d_call,clone_size,v_call,cdr3_nt,cdr3_aa
TRBJ2-1,NA,few,TRBV28,TGTGCCAGCAGCCGGGGTCCCCGGGCCTACAATGAGCAGTTCTTC,CASSRGPRAYNEQFF
TRBJ2-7,TRBD1,NA,TRBV7-2,TGTGCCAGTAAGACAGGGCTCTACGAGCAGTACTTC,CASKTGLYEQYF
TRBJ1-1,NA,few,TRBV6-2/TRBV6-3,TGTGCCAGCAGTTTGTCCAGATGGACTGAAGCTTTCTTT,CASSLSRWTEAFF
TRBJ2-1,NA,few,TRBV29-1,TGCAGCGTTGTCGACAGTTCCAATGAGCAGTTCTTC,CSVVDSSNEQFF
TRBJ1-1,NA,NA,TRBV4-1,TGCGCCAGCCAGCCAAGGTTGTCAGGGAACACTGAAGCTTTCTTT,CASQPRLSGNTEAFF
TRBJ2-7,NA,NA,TRBV6-2/TRBV6-3,TGTGCCAGCAGTTACGAGGGGGGTCCCTACGAGCAGTACTTC,CASSYEGGPYEQYF
TRBJ2-3,NA,NA,TRBV20-1,TGCAGTGCTAGAGATATCAAGGAAAGCACAGATACGCAGTATTTT,CSARDIKESTDTQYF
TRBJ2-7,NA,few,TRBV7-9,TGTGCCAGCACCTCCAGGCCCCACGAGCAGTACTTC,CASTSRPHEQYF
TRBJ2-3,NA,few,TRBV7-2,TGTGCCAGCAGCCCCTGGGGGGGGGCGGAACGGGATACGCAGTATTTT,CASSPWGGAERDTQYF
TRBJ2-2,NA,few,TRBV28,TGTGCCAGCAGGCTCCCCCCGGGTAACGAGCTGTTTTTT,CASRLPPGNELFF
TRBJ1-3,NA,NA,TRBV7-2,TGTGCCAGCAGCTTCACTCCGGGGACATACTCTGGAAACACCATATATTTT,CASSFTPGTYSGNTIYF
TRBJ2-1,NA,few,TRBV7-8,TGTGCCAGCAGCCTAAAGGGTTCGAGCTCCTACAATGAGCAGTTCTTC,CASSLKGSSSYNEQFF
TRBJ2-7,NA,many,TRBV4-1,TGCGCCAGCAGCCAAGTCCCGGACAGTAGCTCCTACGAGCAGTACTTC,CASSQVPDSSSYEQYF
TRBJ2-4,TRBD1,NA,TRBV27,TGTGCCAGCAGTCCACGGGACAGTTCAAACATTCAGTACTTC,CASSPRDSSNIQYF
TRBJ2-7,NA,few,TRBV28,TGTGCCAGCAGTTCAAGACGGGACTACGAGCAGTACTTC,CASSSRRDYEQYF
TRBJ2-1,NA,once,TRBV19,TGTGCCAGTAGTATAGCGGCAGGGGCCTTCAATGAGCAGTTCTTC,CASSIAAGAFNEQFF
TRBJ1-2,NA,NA,TRBV28,TGTGCCAGCAGTTTATTAAGGGACTCCCAAGGGGACTATGGCTACACCTTC,CASSLLRDSQGDYGYTF
TRBJ1-1,NA,NA,TRBV19,TGTGCCAGTACTCATGGGACATCGAACACTGAAGCTTTCTTT,CASTHGTSNTEAFF
TRBJ2-2,TRBD2,few,TRBV2,TGTGCCAGCAGTGAATCCCCACCCCCCCTAGCGGGGACCGGGGAGCTGTTTTTT,CASSESPPPLAGTGELFF
TRBJ2-1,TRBD2,NA,TRBV6-2/TRBV6-3,TGTGCCAGCAGTCACGGACTAGCGGGAGATGGTTGGAATGAGCAGTTCTTC,CASSHGLAGDGWNEQFF
TRBJ2-3,NA,many,TRBV25-1,TGTGCCAGCAGTGTCGGGGCGGGGACAGATACGCAGTATTTT,CASSVGAGTDTQYF
TRBJ2-5,NA,NA,TRBV28,TGTGCCAGCAACTTCCTGGGGCGGCAAGAGACCCAGTACTTC,CASNFLGRQETQYF
TRBJ2-3,NA,NA,TRBV7-2,TGTGCCAGCAGCTTAGAGGAACGATCCTTCACAGATACGCAGTATTTT,CASSLEERSFTDTQYF
TRBJ2-3,TRBD1,few,TRBV6-2/TRBV6-3,TGTGCCAGCAGCCAAGGTCGGGACAGGTACACAGATACGCAGTATTTT,CASSQGRDRYTDTQYF
TRBJ2-1,NA,many,TRBV7-8,TGTGCCAGCAGCCTGCGGTCTGAGCAGTTCTTC,CASSLRSEQFF
TRBJ2-6,NA,NA,TRBV19,TGTGCCAGTAGTATGGAGGGCGATGGGGCCAACGTCCTGACTTTC,CASSMEGDGANVLTF
TRBJ2-1,TRBD2,many,TRBV7-9,TGTGCCAGCAGCCGGACTAGCGGGAGCAGGAGAGGCAATGAGCAGTTCTTC,CASSRTSGSRRGNEQFF
TRBJ1-2,TRBD1,few,TRBV29-1,TGCAGCGCTGCCGGGACAGGGGATGGCTACACCTTC,CSAAGTGDGYTF
TRBJ2-5,NA,few,TRBV5-1,TGCGCCAGCAGGTCTGAACGGTTGGAGACCCAGTACTTC,CASRSERLETQYF
TRBJ2-1,NA,once,TRBV6-5,TGTGCCCGCAGTTACCGGGGGCGGAATGAGCAGTTCTTC,CARSYRGRNEQFF